Listed here are 5 T cell receptor beta chains from one sample, sequenced in a study of blood T cell repertoires in COVID-19. Clones were read by immunoSEQ multiplex PCR, and TCRdb kept only the in-frame ones, dropping some. The top ten hold approximately 2.4% of the sample, which has roughly 240,000 clones, about 87% seen once. Sequencing input: PBMCs or T cells enriched from blood (not recorded which). These receptors all come from a woman younger than 45 with acute COVID-19.

The V and J genes are TRBV3-1 (or the pseudogene TRBV3-2) and TRBJ2-2; D not certain. The CDR3 sequence is 15 residues long. Trimming took off 2 bases at V and 0 bases at J, with 7 bases between the two ends. CDR1 and CDR2 (germline): LGHDT, YNNKEL (reference sequence). In DNA form, the CDR3 reads TGTGCCAGCAGCCAATTCACAACGAACACCGGGGAGCTGTTTTTT. Translating it yields CASSQFTTNTGELFF.

The chain has TRBV6-5 and TRBJ1-2; D possibly corresponds to TRBD1 (6 bases). There are 13 residues in the CDR3. Trimming left V 6 bases short and J 7 bases short, with 15 bases between. Germline V CDR1 and CDR2: MNHEY, SVGAGI. CDR3 sequence reads: CASSTQGLGGYTF. CDR3 nucleotides: TGTGCCAGCAGCACACAGGGATTAGGTGGCTACACCTTC.

The chain couples TRBV5-4 to TRBJ2-7; the D gene is possibly TRBD1 (6 bases). The CDR3 length is 13 residues. With 3 bases removed from V and 1 base from J, the gap between germline ends came to 8 bases. CDR1 SGHNT and CDR2 YYREEE come from the germline V gene (reference sequence). The DNA of the CDR3 is TGTGCCAGCAGCTCTGGACAGTCCTACGAGCAGTACTTC. Its translation is CASSSGQSYEQYF. The full variable domain, with the rest looked up from reference TRBV5-4 and TRBJ2-7, is ETGVTQSPTHLIKTRGQQVTLRCSSQSGHNTVSWYQQALGQGPQFIFQYYREEENGRGNFPPRFSGLQFPNYSSELNVNALELDDSALYLCASSSGQSYEQYFGPGTRLTVT.

Regarding this clone: The same CDR3 is also encoded by other DNA sequences in this sample. J is TRBJ1-5 and V is TRBV27, with D perhaps matching TRBD1 (6 bases). CDR1 is MNHEY and CDR2 is SMNVEV in the germline V gene (reference sequence). Trimming removed 0 bases from V and 4 bases from J, with 7 bases in between. The CDR3 extends over 14 amino acids. CDR3 amino acids: CASSLSRGNQPQHF. CDR3 nucleotides: TGTGCCAGCAGTTTATCCAGGGGTAATCAGCCCCAGCATTTT.

This clone came up once. V gene TRBV2 combines with J gene TRBJ2-2, with 8 bases aligning to TRBD1. Germline CDR1 and CDR2: SNHLY and FYNNEI. There are 16 residues in the CDR3. Trimming cost V 6 bases and J 5 bases; bases outside gene matches: 11. The CDR3 nucleotides read TGTGCCAGCAGGAGGACAGGGAAAGGGTTGACCGGGGAGCTGTTTTTT. Residues: CASRRTGKGLTGELFF.